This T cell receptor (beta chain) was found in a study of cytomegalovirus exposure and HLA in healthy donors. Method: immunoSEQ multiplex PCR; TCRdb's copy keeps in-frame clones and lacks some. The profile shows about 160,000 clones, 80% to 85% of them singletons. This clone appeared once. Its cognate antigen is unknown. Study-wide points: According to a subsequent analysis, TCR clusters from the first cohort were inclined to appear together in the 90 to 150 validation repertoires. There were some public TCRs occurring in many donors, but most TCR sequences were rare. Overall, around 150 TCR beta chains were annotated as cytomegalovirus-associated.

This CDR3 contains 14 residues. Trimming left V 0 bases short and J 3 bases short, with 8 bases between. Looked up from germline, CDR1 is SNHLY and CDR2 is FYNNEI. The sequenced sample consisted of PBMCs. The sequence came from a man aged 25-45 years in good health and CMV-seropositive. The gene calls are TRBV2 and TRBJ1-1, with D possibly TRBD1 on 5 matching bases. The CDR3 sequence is CASSEAGLYTEAFF. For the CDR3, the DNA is TGTGCCAGCAGTGAAGCGGGACTGTACACTGAAGCTTTCTTT.